This T cell receptor (beta chain) was documented in a study of blood T cell repertoires in COVID-19. On the study more broadly: Acute-phase and convalescent COVID-19 samples originated in the United States, Italy and Spain. T cells, B-cell-depleted T cells, or PBMCs provided the cDNA or gDNA that served as material.

V shed 6 bases, J shed 7 bases, and the junction held 5 bases outside the gene matches. Germline V gene data show CDR1 as SNHLY and CDR2 as FYNNEI. The CDR3 has 16 residues. This table comes from immunoSEQ multiplex PCR, and its TCRdb copy is limited to in-frame clones, with some not included. In the table there are about 86,000 clones, around four fifths of which are singletons. This chain joins TRBV2 and TRBJ2-2, with TRBD2 matching over 16 bases. What was sequenced was peripheral blood. This clonotype originated in a woman older than 75 with active or convalescent COVID-19. The CDR3 DNA reads as TGTGCCAGCAGGAAGGGGACTAGCGGGAGGGTCGGGGAGCTGTTTTTT. Protein product: CASRKGTSGRVGELFF.